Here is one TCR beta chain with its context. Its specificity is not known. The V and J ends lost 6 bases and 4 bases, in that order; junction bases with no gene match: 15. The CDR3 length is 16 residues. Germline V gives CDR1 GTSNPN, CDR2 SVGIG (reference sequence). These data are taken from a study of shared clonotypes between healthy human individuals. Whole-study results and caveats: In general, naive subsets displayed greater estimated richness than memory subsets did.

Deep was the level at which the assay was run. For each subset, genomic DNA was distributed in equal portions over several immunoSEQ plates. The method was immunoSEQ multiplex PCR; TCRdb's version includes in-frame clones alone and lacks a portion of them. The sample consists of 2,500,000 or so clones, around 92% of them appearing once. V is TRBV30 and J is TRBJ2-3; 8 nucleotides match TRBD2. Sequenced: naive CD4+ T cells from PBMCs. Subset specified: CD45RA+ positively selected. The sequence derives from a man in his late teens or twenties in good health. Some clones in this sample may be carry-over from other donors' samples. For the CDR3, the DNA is TGTGCCTGTACTAGCGGAAGCGGTAGTTCCCCAGATACGCAGTATTTT. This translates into CACTSGSGSSPDTQYF.